The present T cell receptor (beta chain) was sequenced within a study of cytomegalovirus exposure and HLA in healthy donors. Study as a whole: For the roughly 400 genotyped donors, 75% to 90% fell within the Caucasian-associated ancestry cluster.

V lost 1 base and J lost 6, with 4 bases in between. The CDR3 totals 12 residues. Germline lookup yields CDR1 LNHDA and CDR2 SQIVND (reference sequence). The PCR employed 60 Vbeta primers together with 13 Jbeta primers. Sequenced by immunoSEQ multiplex PCR; TCRdb stores in-frame clones only, minus some. This sample carries 100,000 to 150,000 clones, over 65% of them seen once, and the ten largest clones take roughly 11%. General study results and limits: Reported results showed that the classifier diagnosed cytomegalovirus status with high specificity and sensitivity. Donor immune exposure was known only as CMV serostatus. Presence/absence analyses took donor sequencing depth as roughly uniform.

Concerning this clone itself: The antigen is undetermined.

The chain combines TRBV19 with TRBJ1-5, with unresolved D. The receptor's source is a man aged 25 to 40 in good health and CMV-seropositive. Sample: PBMCs. The CDR3 DNA reads TGTGCCAGTAGTATAGGGAGTCAGCCCCAGCATTTT. Its translation is CASSIGSQPQHF.